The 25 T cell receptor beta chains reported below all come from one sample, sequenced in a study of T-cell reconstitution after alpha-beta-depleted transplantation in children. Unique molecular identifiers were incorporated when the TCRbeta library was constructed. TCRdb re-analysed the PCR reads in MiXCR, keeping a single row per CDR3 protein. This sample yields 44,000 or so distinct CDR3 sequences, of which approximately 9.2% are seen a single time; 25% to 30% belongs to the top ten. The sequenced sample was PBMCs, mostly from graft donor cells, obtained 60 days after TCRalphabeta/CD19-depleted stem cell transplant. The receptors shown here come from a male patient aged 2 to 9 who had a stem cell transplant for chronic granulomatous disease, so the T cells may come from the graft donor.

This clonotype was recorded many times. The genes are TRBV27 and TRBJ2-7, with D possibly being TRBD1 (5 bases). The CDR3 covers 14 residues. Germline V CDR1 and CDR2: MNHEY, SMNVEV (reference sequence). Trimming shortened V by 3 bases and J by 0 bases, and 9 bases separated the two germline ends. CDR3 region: CASSFGAGSYEQYF. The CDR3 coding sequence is TGTGCCAGCAGTTTTGGGGCAGGCTCCTACGAGCAGTACTTC.

CDR3 loop: CASSIDRTTYEQYF. CDR3 in DNA: TGTGCCAGTAGTATAGATCGGACAACCTACGAGCAGTACTTC. This chain links TRBV19 with TRBJ2-7; tentatively, D is TRBD1 (5 bases). CDR1 and CDR2 from the germline V gene are LNHDA and SQIVND (reference sequence). This CDR3 has 14 residues. V shed 0 bases and J shed 2 bases, with 8 bases lying between them.

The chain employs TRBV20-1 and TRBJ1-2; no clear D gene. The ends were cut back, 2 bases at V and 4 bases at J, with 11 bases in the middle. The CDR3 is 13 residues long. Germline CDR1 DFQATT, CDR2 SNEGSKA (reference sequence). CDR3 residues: CSARRDEGYGYTF. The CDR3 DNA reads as TGCAGTGCTAGACGAGACGAGGGCTATGGCTACACCTTC.

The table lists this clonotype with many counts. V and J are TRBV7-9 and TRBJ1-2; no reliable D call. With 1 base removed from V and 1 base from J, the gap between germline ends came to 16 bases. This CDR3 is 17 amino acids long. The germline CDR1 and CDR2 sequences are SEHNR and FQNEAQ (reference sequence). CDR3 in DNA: TGTGCCAGCAGCTTAGTCGGCACAAGGCCCTATAACTATGGCTACACCTTC. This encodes CASSLVGTRPYNYGYTF.

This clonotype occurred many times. CDR3 nucleotide sequence: TGCAGTGCGCCTATCCTAGCGGAAGACTACAATGAGCAGTTCTTC. This translates into CSAPILAEDYNEQFF. V and J are TRBV20-1 and TRBJ2-1; 7 nucleotides line up with TRBD2. Germline lookup yields CDR1 DFQATT and CDR2 SNEGSKA (reference sequence). The CDR3 spans 15 residues. Trimming cost V 6 bases and J 3 bases; bases outside gene matches: 11.

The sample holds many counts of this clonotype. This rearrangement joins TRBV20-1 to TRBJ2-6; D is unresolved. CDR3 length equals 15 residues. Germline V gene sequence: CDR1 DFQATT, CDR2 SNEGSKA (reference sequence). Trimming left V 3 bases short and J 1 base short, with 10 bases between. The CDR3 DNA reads TGCAGTGCTAGTATGCTCGGGTCTGGGGCCAACGTCCTGACTTTC. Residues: CSASMLGSGANVLTF.

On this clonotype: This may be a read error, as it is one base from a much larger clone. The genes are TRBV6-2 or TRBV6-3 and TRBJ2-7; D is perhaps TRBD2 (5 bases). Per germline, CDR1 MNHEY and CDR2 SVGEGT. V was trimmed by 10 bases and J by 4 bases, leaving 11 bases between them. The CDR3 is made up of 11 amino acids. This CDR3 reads CANGIGYEQYF. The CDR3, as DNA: TGTGCCAACGGGATAGGTTACGAGCAGTACTTC.

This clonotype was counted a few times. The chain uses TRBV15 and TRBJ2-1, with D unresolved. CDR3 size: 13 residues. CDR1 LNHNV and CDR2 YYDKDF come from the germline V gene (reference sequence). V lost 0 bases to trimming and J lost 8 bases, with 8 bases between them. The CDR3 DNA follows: TGTGCCACCAGCAGAGAGAGTTTACATGAGCAGTTCTTC. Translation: CATSRESLHEQFF.

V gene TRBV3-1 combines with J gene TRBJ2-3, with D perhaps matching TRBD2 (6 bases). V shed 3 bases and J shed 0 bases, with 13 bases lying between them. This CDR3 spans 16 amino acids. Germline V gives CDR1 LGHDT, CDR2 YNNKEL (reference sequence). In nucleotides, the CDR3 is TGTGCCAGCAGCCAGTGGCCCGGGACTAGCACAGATACGCAGTATTTT. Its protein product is CASSQWPGTSTDTQYF.

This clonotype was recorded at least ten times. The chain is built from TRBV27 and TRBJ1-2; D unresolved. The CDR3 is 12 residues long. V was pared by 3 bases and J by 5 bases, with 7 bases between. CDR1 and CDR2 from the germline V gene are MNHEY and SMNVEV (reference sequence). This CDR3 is CASSFSGYGYTF. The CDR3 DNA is TGTGCCAGCAGTTTCTCCGGTTATGGCTACACCTTC.

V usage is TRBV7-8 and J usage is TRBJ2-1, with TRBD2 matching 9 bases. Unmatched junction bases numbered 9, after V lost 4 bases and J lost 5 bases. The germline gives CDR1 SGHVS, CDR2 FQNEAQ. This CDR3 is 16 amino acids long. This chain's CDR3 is CASSSPRTSADNEQFF. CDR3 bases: TGTGCCAGCAGCTCCCCCCGGACTAGCGCCGACAATGAGCAGTTCTTC.

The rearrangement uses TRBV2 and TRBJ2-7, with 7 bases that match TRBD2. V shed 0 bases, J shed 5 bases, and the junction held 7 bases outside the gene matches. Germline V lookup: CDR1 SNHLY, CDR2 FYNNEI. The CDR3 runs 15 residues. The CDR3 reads CASSEAASGGDEQYF. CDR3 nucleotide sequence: TGTGCCAGCAGTGAAGCGGCTAGCGGAGGGGACGAGCAGTACTTC.

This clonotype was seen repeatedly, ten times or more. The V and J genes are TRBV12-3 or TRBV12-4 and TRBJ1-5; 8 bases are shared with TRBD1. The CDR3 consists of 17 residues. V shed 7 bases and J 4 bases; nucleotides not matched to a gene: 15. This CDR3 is CASTSGPHRGWNQPQHF. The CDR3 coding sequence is TGTGCCAGCACCTCGGGGCCCCACAGGGGGTGGAATCAGCCCCAGCATTTT.

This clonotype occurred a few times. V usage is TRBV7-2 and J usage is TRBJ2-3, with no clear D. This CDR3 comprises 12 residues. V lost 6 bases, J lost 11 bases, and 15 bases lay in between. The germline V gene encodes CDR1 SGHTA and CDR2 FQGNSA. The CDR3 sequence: CASRLGPTQQYF. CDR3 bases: TGTGCCAGCAGACTCGGGCCTACTCAGCAGTATTTT. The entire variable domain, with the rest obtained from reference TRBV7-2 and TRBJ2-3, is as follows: GAGVSQSPSNKVTEKGKDVELRCDPISGHTALYWYRQSLGQGLEFLIYFQGNSAPDKSGLPSDRFSAERTGGSVSTLTIQRTQQEDSAVYLCASRLGPTQQYFGPGTRLTVL.

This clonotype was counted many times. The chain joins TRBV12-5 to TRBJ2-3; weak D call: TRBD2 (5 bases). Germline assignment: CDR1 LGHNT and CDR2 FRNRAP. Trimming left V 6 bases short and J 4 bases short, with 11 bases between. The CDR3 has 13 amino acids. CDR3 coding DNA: TGTGCTAGTGGGGGGAGCGGTGCAGATACGCAGTATTTT. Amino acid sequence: CASGGSGADTQYF.

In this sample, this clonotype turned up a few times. The CDR3 loop is CASRERIRLYEQYF. DNA for the CDR3: TGTGCCAGCAGAGAGCGGATCCGGCTCTACGAGCAGTACTTC. This chain uses TRBV2 with TRBJ2-7; D is perhaps TRBD2 (5 bases). V was trimmed by 6 bases and J by 3 bases, leaving 15 bases between them. Germline CDR1 SNHLY, CDR2 FYNNEI. The CDR3 totals 14 residues.

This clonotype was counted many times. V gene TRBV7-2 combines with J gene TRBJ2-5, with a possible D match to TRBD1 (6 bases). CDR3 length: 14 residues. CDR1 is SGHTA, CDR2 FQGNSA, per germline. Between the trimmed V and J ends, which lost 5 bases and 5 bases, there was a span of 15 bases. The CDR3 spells CASSHRVGKETQYF. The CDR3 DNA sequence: TGTGCCAGCAGCCACAGGGTGGGGAAGGAGACCCAGTACTTC.

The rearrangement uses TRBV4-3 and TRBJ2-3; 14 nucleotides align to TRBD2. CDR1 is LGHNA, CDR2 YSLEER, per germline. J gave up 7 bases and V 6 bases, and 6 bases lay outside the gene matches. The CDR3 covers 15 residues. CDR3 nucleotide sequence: TGCGCCAGCAGGCCAGGACTAGCGGGAGGCAATACGCAGTATTTT. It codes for CASRPGLAGGNTQYF.

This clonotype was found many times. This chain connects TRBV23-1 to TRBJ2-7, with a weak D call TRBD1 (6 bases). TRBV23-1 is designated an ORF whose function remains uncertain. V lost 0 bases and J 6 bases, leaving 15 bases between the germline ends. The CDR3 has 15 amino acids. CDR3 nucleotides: TGCGCCAGCAGTCAATCGGGGCAGGGGTTAAGCGAGCAGTACTTC. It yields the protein CASSQSGQGLSEQYF.

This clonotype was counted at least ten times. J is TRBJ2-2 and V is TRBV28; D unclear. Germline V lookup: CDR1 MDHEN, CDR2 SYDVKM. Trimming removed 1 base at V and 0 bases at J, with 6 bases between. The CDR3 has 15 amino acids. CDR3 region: CASSLSLPNTGELFF. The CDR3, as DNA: TGTGCCAGCAGTTTATCACTGCCGAACACCGGGGAGCTGTTTTTT.

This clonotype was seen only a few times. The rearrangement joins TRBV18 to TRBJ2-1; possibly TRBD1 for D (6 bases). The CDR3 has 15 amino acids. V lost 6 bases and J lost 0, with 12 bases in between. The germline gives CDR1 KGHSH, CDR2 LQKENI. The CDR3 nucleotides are TGTGCCAGCTCGTACGGACAGAGCTCCTACAATGAGCAGTTCTTC. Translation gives CASSYGQSSYNEQFF.

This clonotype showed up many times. The CDR3 region is CASSLDYF. The CDR3 bases are TGTGCCAGCAGTTTGGATTATTTT. This chain joins TRBV6-2 or TRBV6-3 and TRBJ2-3; D is unresolved. CDR1 and CDR2 from the germline V gene are MNHEY and SVGEGT. Trimming stripped 4 bases from V and 15 bases from J, with 5 bases between. The CDR3 spans 8 residues.

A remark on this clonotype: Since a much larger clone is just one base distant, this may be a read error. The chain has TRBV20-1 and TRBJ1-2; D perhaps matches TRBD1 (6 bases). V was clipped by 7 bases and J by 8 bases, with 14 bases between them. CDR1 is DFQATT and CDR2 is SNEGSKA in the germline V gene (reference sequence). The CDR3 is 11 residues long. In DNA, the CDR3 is TGCAGTGGTACAGGGTGGGGCGGCTACACCTTC. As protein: CSGTGWGGYTF.

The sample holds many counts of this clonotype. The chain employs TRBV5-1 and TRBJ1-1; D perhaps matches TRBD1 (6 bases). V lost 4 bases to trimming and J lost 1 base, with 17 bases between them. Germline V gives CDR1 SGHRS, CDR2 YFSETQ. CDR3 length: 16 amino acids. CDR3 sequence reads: CASSPTARGQNTEAFF. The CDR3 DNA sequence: TGCGCCAGCAGCCCAACGGCCCGGGGACAGAACACTGAAGCTTTCTTT.

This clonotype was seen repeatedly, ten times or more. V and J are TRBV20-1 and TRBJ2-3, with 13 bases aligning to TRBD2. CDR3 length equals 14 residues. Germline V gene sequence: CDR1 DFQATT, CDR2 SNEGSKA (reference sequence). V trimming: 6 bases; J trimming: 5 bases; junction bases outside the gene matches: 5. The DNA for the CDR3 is TGCAGTGCGCCCGGGACTAGCGGGAAAGATACGCAGTATTTT. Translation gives CSAPGTSGKDTQYF.